The source of this TCR beta chain is a study of shared clonotypes between healthy human individuals. This CDR3 comprises 13 residues. V lost 10 bases to trimming and J lost 2 bases; unmatched junction nucleotides: 7. The V gene's germline CDR1 is MNHEY and CDR2 SMNVEV (reference sequence). The study ran the assay at deep level. TCRdb's table, derived via immunoSEQ multiplex PCR, lists solely in-frame clones and lacks some. The repertoire has over 300,000 clones, roughly 87% of them found once; the top ten carry about 16%. Comment on this clone: Its matching antigen is unknown.

The study, taken as a whole, reports: Relative to their counterparts shared across all four donors, non-shared clonotypes exhibited diminished generation probabilities. Estimated clonotype richness was generally higher in naive than memory subsets.

The source is a man aged 18 to 30 in good health. Material: memory CD8+ T cells sorted from blood. Subset given: CD45RO+ cells pooled with CCR7-negative TemRA cells. V and J are TRBV27 and TRBJ2-7; 8 bases map to TRBD2. CDR3 coding DNA: TGTGCCACCAGCCTAGCGGGCCCCTACGAGCAGTACTTC. It is translated as CATSLAGPYEQYF.